This T cell receptor (beta chain) was documented in a study of metastatic and nonmetastatic thyroid tumors. All patients were untreated before thyroid surgery. The V end lost 1 base, the J end lost 5 bases, and 7 bases lay between the germline ends. The CDR3 contains 13 residues. Germline V gene sequence: CDR1 KGHDR, CDR2 SFDVKD. Via MiXCR, TCRdb re-called the PCR reads. The repertoire holds 40,000 to 55,000 clones, around 15% seen once, with about 20% in the top ten. The sample holds a few counts of this clone. Sequencing was carried out using blood. The receptor's source is a female donor with papillary thyroid cancer or a benign thyroid nodule (not recorded which). Some clones in this sample may be carry-over from other donors' samples. The chain carries TRBV24-1 and TRBJ1-1; D is perhaps TRBD1 (5 bases). This CDR3 is CATSDFGGTEAFF. The CDR3, as DNA: TGTGCCACCAGTGATTTTGGGGGGACTGAAGCTTTCTTT.